The following is a TCR beta chain sequence with its context. Assay: immunoSEQ multiplex PCR; the TCRdb copy retains only in-frame clones and omits some. The data contain under 300,000 clones, roughly 88% of them seen just once; the ten biggest clones take up 2% to 2.5%. The data stem from a study of blood T cell repertoires in COVID-19. Study at large: Acute and convalescent COVID-19 specimens originated in the United States, Italy and Spain.

Germline CDR1 reads SGHRS; CDR2 reads YFSETQ. V was clipped by 4 bases and J by 1 base, with 10 bases between them. The CDR3 spans 14 residues. The sample consisted of PBMCs or T cells enriched from blood (not recorded which). This chain links TRBV5-1 with TRBJ2-3, with D perhaps TRBD2 (6 bases). This clonotype was obtained from a woman aged 40 to 50 with acute COVID-19. CDR3 bases: TGCGCCAGCAGCCAAAGACTAGGCACAGATACGCAGTATTTT. Translation gives CASSQRLGTDTQYF.